This T cell receptor (beta chain) derives from a study of T-cell reconstitution after alpha-beta-depleted transplantation in children. Findings and caveats of the study: Some patients owed their high day-60 TCRbeta diversity to surviving recipient T cells and thymic progenitors. Expanded graft clones, several hundred of them, were reportedly the source of alpha-beta T cells about two months after transplant. Newly made T cells mostly supplied T-cell counts and diversity one year after transplant.

A word on this clonotype: Its cognate antigen is unknown.

Germline CDR1 is SGHRS and CDR2 is YFSETQ. The CDR3 length is 12 residues. V lost 5 bases and J 3 bases, leaving 9 bases between the germline ends. Preparation of the TCRbeta library involved a method that used unique molecular identifiers. TCRdb processed the PCR reads anew with MiXCR; each CDR3 protein has one entry. The repertoire holds almost 600,000 distinct CDR3 sequences, 25% to 30% seen once, with 30% to 40% in the top ten. The receptor was isolated from a boy under three years old with Wiskott-Aldrich syndrome, due to receive a stem cell transplant. Here the sequenced sample was PBMCs, taken before TCRalphabeta/CD19-depleted stem cell transplant. This chain joins TRBV5-1 and TRBJ2-7; no definite D call. Here the CDR3 DNA reads TGCGCCAGCAGGGTAAAAGACTACGAGCAGTACTTC. Translating it yields CASRVKDYEQYF.